A single sample gave rise to the 22 T cell receptor beta chains below, sequenced in a study of neurological immune-mediated disorders. In TCRdb, the 5' RACE reads were re-called with MiXCR into one record per CDR3 protein. The table has tens of thousands of distinct CDR3 sequences, about 4.2% seen once; the top ten hold 2.5% to 3.5%. Sequencing was carried out using PBMCs. These receptors came from a man aged 45-65 years with multiple sclerosis.

This clonotype was seen repeatedly, ten times or more. Here the CDR3 reads CSATLPLGSSYNEQFF. The CDR3, as DNA: TGCAGTGCTACTCTACCCCTAGGGAGCTCCTACAATGAGCAGTTCTTC. The chain employs TRBV20-1 and TRBJ2-1; a weak D match, TRBD2 (5 bases). CDR1 is DFQATT, CDR2 SNEGSKA, per germline (reference sequence). The CDR3 is 16 residues long. The germline V and J ends were trimmed by 4 bases and 0 bases, with 16 bases remaining between them.

The V call is TRBV20-1, the J call TRBJ2-1; TRBD2 agrees at 7 bases. Germline V gene lookup returns CDR1 DFQATT and CDR2 SNEGSKA (reference sequence). With 6 bases clipped from V and 0 bases from J, the junction kept 5 bases outside the gene matches. CDR3 length equals 14 residues. The CDR3 sequence: CSARTGGSYNEQFF. The CDR3 DNA reads as TGCAGTGCCAGAACGGGAGGCTCCTACAATGAGCAGTTCTTC.

This clonotype was seen a few times. Here the CDR3 reads CASSDPKGYEQFF. The CDR3 region has the DNA TGTGCCAGCAGTGATCCTAAGGGCTATGAGCAGTTCTTC. The V and J genes are TRBV2 and TRBJ2-1; D is undetermined. Per germline, CDR1 SNHLY and CDR2 FYNNEI. Trimming left V 3 bases short and J 8 bases short, with 11 bases between. This CDR3 is built from 13 residues. Together with reference TRBV2 and TRBJ2-1, the CDR3 gives the full variable domain: EPEVTQTPSHQVTQMGQEVILRCVPISNHLYFYWYRQILGQKVEFLVSFYNNEISEKSEIFDDQFSVERPDGSNFTLKIRSTKLEDSAMYFCASSDPKGYEQFFGPGTRLTVL.

The chain links TRBV27 to TRBJ1-5; D possibly corresponds to TRBD1 (5 bases). V lost 8 bases and J 11 bases, leaving 16 bases between the germline ends. Germline V CDR1 and CDR2: MNHEY, SMNVEV (reference sequence). There are 12 residues in the CDR3. Here the CDR3 reads CASSGTAGTQHF. In DNA form, the CDR3 reads TGTGCCAGCTCAGGGACCGCAGGGACCCAGCATTTT.

This clonotype has ten or more counts. This chain joins TRBV28 and TRBJ2-6; 10 bases are a match to TRBD1. This CDR3 has 17 amino acids. V lost 7 bases to trimming and J lost 1 base; unmatched junction nucleotides: 7. Germline loops: CDR1 MDHEN, CDR2 SYDVKM. CDR3 bases: TGTGCCAGCATACCGGGACAGGGGCTTTCTGGGGCCAACGTCCTGACTTTC. Translated, it gives CASIPGQGLSGANVLTF.

The V gene is TRBV20-1, the J gene TRBJ2-3; D may be TRBD1 (5 bases). Germline V gene data show CDR1 as DFQATT and CDR2 as SNEGSKA (reference sequence). The CDR3 has 13 amino acids. Trimming shortened V by 3 bases and J by 8 bases, and 15 bases separated the two germline ends. The CDR3 sequence: CSASGLEQVTQYF. The DNA for the CDR3 is TGCAGTGCTAGCGGATTAGAACAGGTTACGCAGTATTTT.

At least ten counts were recorded for this clonotype. The chain uses TRBV28 and TRBJ2-2, with 10 bases lining up with TRBD2. V lost 6 bases, J lost 7 bases, and 5 bases stayed unmatched. From germline, CDR1 is MDHEN and CDR2 SYDVKM. CDR3 length: 14 amino acids. This CDR3 reads CASRPSGRGGELFF. The CDR3, as DNA: TGTGCCAGCAGACCTAGCGGGAGAGGCGGGGAGCTGTTTTTT.

This chain uses TRBV28 with TRBJ2-5; no definite D call. V was pared by 3 bases and J by 9 bases, with 20 bases between. The CDR3 is 15 residues long. Germline assignment: CDR1 MDHEN and CDR2 SYDVKM. CDR3 nucleotide sequence: TGTGCCAGCAGTTTGCCGGGCGCCCGGAGAATGGCCCAGTACTTC. Translation gives CASSLPGARRMAQYF.

This clonotype showed up many times. The rearrangement links TRBV5-1 to TRBJ1-4, with no clear D. Looked up from germline, CDR1 is SGHRS and CDR2 is YFSETQ. CDR3 length equals 13 residues. V was cut by 2 bases and J by 10 bases, with 12 bases left in between. In DNA form, the CDR3 reads TGCGCCAGCAGCTTCACAGCAGAGGGAAAACTGTTTTTT. This codes for CASSFTAEGKLFF.

The rearrangement links TRBV29-1 to TRBJ1-2, with 8 bases matching TRBD1. This CDR3 has 13 amino acids. V shed 8 bases, J shed 3 bases, and the junction held 8 bases outside the gene matches. Per the germline V gene, CDR1 is SQVTM and CDR2 is ANQGSEA. CDR3 nucleotides: TGCAGCACCGGACAGGGACGGGACTATGGCTACACCTTC. Translating it yields CSTGQGRDYGYTF.

The table lists this clonotype with many counts. The J gene is TRBJ2-7, the V gene TRBV2; TRBD2 matches 10 bases. The CDR3 has 17 amino acids. The V and J ends lost 8 bases and 6 bases, in that order; junction bases with no gene match: 19. Germline values: CDR1 SNHLY, CDR2 FYNNEI. CDR3 region: CASASELAGLLRGEQYF. DNA for the CDR3: TGTGCCAGCGCCTCCGAACTAGCGGGGCTCCTCCGCGGCGAGCAGTACTTC. The whole variable domain, filled in from reference TRBV2 and TRBJ2-7, reads EPEVTQTPSHQVTQMGQEVILRCVPISNHLYFYWYRQILGQKVEFLVSFYNNEISEKSEIFDDQFSVERPDGSNFTLKIRSTKLEDSAMYFCASASELAGLLRGEQYFGPGTRLTVT.

This clonotype appeared a few times. V usage is TRBV18 and J usage is TRBJ1-1, with D possibly being TRBD1 (5 bases). V gave up 2 bases and J gave up 0 bases, with 10 bases separating them. The germline gives CDR1 KGHSH, CDR2 LQKENI. The CDR3 covers 15 residues. CDR3 sequence reads: CASSPALQVNTEAFF. The CDR3 bases are TGTGCCAGCTCACCAGCCCTACAGGTGAACACTGAAGCTTTCTTT.

In this sample, this clonotype turned up many times. The genes are TRBV7-9 and TRBJ1-5; possibly TRBD1 for D (5 bases). Germline V gives CDR1 SEHNR, CDR2 FQNEAQ (reference sequence). There are 14 residues in the CDR3. Trimming stripped 2 bases from V and 6 bases from J, with 11 bases between. In DNA form, the CDR3 reads TGTGCCAGCAGCTTACAGGGTTTAGGTCAGCCCCAGCATTTT. This codes for CASSLQGLGQPQHF. The full variable domain, rest sourced from reference TRBV7-9 and TRBJ1-5, is DTGVSQNPRHKITKRGQNVTFRCDPISEHNRLYWYRQTLGQGPEFLTYFQNEAQLEKSRLLSDRFSAERPKGSFSTLEIQRTEQGDSAMYLCASSLQGLGQPQHFGDGTRLSIL.

CDR3 coding DNA: TGCGCCAGCAGCTTGGTTGCAGGGACTAGCGTCGTGTTCTTC. This codes for CASSLVAGTSVVFF. The chain has TRBV5-1 and TRBJ2-1; 10 bases fit TRBD2. Germline CDR1 SGHRS, CDR2 YFSETQ. There are 14 residues in the CDR3. The trim removed 0 bases at V and 15 bases at J, leaving 9 bases unmatched.

There are many counts of this clonotype. This chain connects TRBV14 to TRBJ2-5; D unclear. The CDR3 has 13 amino acids. V was trimmed by 4 bases and J by 5 bases, leaving 11 bases between them. From germline, CDR1 is SGHDN and CDR2 FVKESK. CDR3 protein: CASSPILGETQYF. The CDR3 DNA is TGTGCCAGCAGCCCCATCCTAGGGGAGACCCAGTACTTC.

About this clonotype itself: A read error may produce the germline difference seen at one junction end. CDR3 nucleotide sequence: TGCGCCAGCGGATATAGCAATCAGCCCCAGAATTTT. Its translation: CASGYSNQPQNF. This sequence joins TRBV10-2 and TRBJ1-5; no clear D gene. Germline values: CDR1 WSHSY, CDR2 SAAADI. CDR3 length: 12 residues.

This clonotype was seen ten or more times. The rearrangement joins TRBV9 to TRBJ1-6; 9 positions match TRBD1. CDR1 is SGDLS, CDR2 YYNGEE, per germline. The V segment lost 3 bases and the J segment 8 bases; nucleotides outside the gene matches: 3. CDR3 length: 14 amino acids. CDR3 coding DNA: TGTGCCAGCAGCGCACAGGGGGCCGATTCACCCCTCCACTTT. It specifies CASSAQGADSPLHF.

The CDR3 coding sequence is TGCAGTGCTAAAGAACTAGCGGGAGTCGTCTACGAGCAGTACTTC. As protein: CSAKELAGVVYEQYF. The chain links TRBV20-1 to TRBJ2-7; TRBD2 matches 11 bases. The CDR3 has 15 amino acids. The germline CDR1 and CDR2 sequences are DFQATT and SNEGSKA (reference sequence). Losses at the gene ends were 4 bases for V and 3 bases for J; bases not matched to a gene: 8.

This clonotype was seen repeatedly, ten times or more. The genes are TRBV7-2 and TRBJ1-5; D is unresolved. The length of the CDR3 is 16 residues. CDR1 is SGHTA, CDR2 FQGNSA, per germline. Trimming pared 1 base from V and 2 bases from J, leaving 12 bases between. The CDR3 DNA is TGTGCCAGCAGCTTAGATGCGGGATACGGCAATCAGCCCCAGCATTTT. This encodes CASSLDAGYGNQPQHF.

The CDR3, as DNA: TGCGCCAGCAGCCAAGATGCATTCCCCTATAATTCACCCCTCCACTTT. The encoded protein is CASSQDAFPYNSPLHF. This chain connects TRBV4-1 to TRBJ1-6, with D unresolved. The CDR3 runs to 16 residues. V lost 0 bases and J lost 2, with 8 bases in between. The germline V gene encodes CDR1 MGHRA and CDR2 YSYEKL.

This clonotype was counted ten times or more. V usage is TRBV21-1 and J usage is TRBJ2-5; the listed D gene, TRBD2, was not tested against the DNA. TRBV21-1 is annotated as a pseudogene. The CDR3 is 15 residues long. Here the CDR3 DNA reads TGTGCCAGCAGCAAATGGCAGGGACCAGAAGAGACCCAGTACTTC. Translation: CASSKWQGPEETQYF.

As to this clonotype: A much larger clone sits a single nucleotide away, making a read error possible. The CDR3 end shows no conserved phenylalanine or tryptophan, and so a read error is likely. CDR3: CASSFTRTSSADTQYI. The CDR3 nucleotides read TGTGCCAGCAGCTTTACTCGGACTTCGAGCGCAGATACGCAGTATATT. The chain combines TRBV7-8 with TRBJ2-3; D possibly corresponds to TRBD2 (5 bases). The CDR3 is 16 amino acids. V gave up 3 bases and J gave up 4 bases, with 17 bases separating them. The germline V gene encodes CDR1 SGHVS and CDR2 FQNEAQ.